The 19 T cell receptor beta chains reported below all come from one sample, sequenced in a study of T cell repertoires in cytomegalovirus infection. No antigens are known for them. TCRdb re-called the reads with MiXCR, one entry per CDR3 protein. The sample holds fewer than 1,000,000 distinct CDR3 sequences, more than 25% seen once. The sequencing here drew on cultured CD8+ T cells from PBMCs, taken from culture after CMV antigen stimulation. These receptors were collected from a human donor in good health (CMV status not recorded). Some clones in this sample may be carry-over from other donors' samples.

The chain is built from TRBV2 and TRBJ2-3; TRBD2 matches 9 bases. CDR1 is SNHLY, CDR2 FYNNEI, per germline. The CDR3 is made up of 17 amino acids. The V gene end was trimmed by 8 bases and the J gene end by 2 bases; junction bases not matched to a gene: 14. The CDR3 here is CASSTGSGRPSTDTQYF. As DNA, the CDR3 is TGTGCCAGCTCGACAGGGAGCGGGAGGCCTTCCACAGATACGCAGTATTTT. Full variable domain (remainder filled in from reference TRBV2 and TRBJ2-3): EPEVTQTPSHQVTQMGQEVILRCVPISNHLYFYWYRQILGQKVEFLVSFYNNEISEKSEIFDDQFSVERPDGSNFTLKIRSTKLEDSAMYFCASSTGSGRPSTDTQYFGPGTRLTVL.

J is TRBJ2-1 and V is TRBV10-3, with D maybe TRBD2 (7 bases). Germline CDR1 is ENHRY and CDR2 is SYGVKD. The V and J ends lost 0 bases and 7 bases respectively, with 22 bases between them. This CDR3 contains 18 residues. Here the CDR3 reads CAISESDRGTTGGNEQFF. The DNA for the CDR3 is TGTGCCATCAGTGAGTCTGATCGGGGGACAACCGGGGGGAATGAGCAGTTCTTC.

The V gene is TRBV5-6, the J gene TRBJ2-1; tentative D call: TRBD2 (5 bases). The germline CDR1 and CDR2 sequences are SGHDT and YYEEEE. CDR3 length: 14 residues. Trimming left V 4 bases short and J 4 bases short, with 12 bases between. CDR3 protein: CASSPRAVYNEQFF. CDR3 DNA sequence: TGTGCCAGCAGCCCGAGGGCCGTGTACAATGAGCAGTTCTTC.

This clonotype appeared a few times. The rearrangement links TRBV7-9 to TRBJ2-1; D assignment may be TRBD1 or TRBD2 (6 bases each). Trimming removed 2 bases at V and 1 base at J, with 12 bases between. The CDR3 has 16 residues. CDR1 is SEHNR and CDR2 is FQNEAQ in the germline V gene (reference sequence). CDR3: CASSLYPGASYNEQFF. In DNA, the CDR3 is TGTGCCAGCAGCTTATACCCGGGGGCTTCCTACAATGAGCAGTTCTTC.

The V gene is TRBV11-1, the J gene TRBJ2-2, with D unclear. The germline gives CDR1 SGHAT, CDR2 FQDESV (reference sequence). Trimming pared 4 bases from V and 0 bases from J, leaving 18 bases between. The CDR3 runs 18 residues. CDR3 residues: CASSYLTLDTSNTGELFF. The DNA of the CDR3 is TGTGCCAGCAGCTACCTAACCCTCGACACCTCGAACACCGGGGAGCTGTTTTTT.

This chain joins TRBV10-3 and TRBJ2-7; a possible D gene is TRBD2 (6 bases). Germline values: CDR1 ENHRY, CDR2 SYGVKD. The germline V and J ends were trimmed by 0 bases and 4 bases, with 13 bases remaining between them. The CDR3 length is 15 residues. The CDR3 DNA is TGTGCCATCAGTGAGTCTCGGGAGTTGGGTTACGAGCAGTACGTC. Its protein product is CAISESRELGYEQYV.

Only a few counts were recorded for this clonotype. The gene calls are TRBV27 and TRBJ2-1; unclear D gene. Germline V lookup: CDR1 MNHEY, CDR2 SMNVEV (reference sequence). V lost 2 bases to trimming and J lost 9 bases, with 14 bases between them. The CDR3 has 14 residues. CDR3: CASSLVGRSAEQFF. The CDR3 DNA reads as TGTGCCAGCAGTTTAGTAGGCAGGAGCGCTGAGCAGTTCTTC.

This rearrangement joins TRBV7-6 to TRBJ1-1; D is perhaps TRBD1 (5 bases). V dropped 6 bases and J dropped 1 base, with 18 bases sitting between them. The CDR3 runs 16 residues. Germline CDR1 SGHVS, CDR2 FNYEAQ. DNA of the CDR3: TGTGCCAGCAGTTCGCTAAGGGGCCAGGGGAACACTGAAGCTTTCTTT. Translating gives CASSSLRGQGNTEAFF.

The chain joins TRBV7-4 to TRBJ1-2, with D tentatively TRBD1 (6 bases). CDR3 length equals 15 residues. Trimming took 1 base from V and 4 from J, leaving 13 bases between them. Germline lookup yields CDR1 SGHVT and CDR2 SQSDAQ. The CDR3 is CASSLVGAWGYGYTF. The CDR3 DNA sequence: TGTGCCAGCAGCTTAGTGGGGGCTTGGGGCTATGGCTACACCTTC.

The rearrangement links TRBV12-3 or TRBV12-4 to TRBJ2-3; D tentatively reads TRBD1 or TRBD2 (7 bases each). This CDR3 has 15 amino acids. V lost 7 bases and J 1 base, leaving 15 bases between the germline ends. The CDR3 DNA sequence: TGTGCCAGCACCGGGGGAGGGGGCCGCACAGATACGCAGTATTTT. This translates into CASTGGGGRTDTQYF.

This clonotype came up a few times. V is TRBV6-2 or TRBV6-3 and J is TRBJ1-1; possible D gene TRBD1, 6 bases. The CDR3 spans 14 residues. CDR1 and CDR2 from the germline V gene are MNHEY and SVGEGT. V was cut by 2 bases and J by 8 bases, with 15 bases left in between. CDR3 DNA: TGTGCCAGCAGTTACGTCGGGGGCCAAGTCGAAGCTTTCTTT. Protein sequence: CASSYVGGQVEAFF.

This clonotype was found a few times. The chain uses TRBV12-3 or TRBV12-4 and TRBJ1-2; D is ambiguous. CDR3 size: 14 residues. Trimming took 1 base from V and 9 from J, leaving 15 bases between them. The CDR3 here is CASSLVPGLGSYTF. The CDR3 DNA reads TGTGCCAGCAGTTTAGTCCCGGGATTGGGGAGCTACACCTTC.

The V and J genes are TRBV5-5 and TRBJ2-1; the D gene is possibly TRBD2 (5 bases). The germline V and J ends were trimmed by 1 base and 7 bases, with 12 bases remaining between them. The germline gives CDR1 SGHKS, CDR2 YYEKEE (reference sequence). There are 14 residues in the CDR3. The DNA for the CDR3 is TGTGCCAGCAGCTTGCCCCTAGCCCAAAATGAGCAGTTCTTC. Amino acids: CASSLPLAQNEQFF.

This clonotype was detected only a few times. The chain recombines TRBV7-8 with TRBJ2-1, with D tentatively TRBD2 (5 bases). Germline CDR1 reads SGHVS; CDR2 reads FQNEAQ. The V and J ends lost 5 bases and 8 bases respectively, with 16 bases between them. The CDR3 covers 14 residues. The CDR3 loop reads CASSPLGPYDEQFF. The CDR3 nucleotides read TGTGCCAGCAGCCCACTAGGTCCGTACGATGAGCAGTTCTTC.

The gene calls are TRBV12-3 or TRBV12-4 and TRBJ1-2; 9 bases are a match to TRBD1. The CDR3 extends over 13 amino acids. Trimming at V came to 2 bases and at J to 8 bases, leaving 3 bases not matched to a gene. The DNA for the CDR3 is TGTGCCAGCAGTTTATTCGGGACAGGGGGCTACACCTTC. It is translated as CASSLFGTGGYTF.

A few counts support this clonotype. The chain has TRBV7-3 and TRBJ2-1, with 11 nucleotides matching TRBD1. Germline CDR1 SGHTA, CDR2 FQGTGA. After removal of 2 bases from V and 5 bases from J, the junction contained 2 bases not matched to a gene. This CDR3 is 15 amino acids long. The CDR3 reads CASSLGTGGDNEQFF. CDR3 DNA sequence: TGTGCCAGCAGCTTAGGGACAGGGGGGGACAATGAGCAGTTCTTC. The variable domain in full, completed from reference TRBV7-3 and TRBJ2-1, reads GAGVSQTPSNKVTEKGKYVELRCDPISGHTALYWYRQSLGQGPEFLIYFQGTGAADDSGLPNDRFFAVRPEGSVSTLKIQRTERGDSAVYLCASSLGTGGDNEQFFGPGTRLTVL.

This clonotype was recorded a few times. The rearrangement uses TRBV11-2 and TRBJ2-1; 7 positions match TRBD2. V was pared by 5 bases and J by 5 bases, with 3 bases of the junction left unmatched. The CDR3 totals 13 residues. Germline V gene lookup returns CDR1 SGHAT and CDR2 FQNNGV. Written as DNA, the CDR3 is TGTGCCAGCAGCATTCGGGGGGACAATGAGCAGTTCTTC. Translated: CASSIRGDNEQFF.

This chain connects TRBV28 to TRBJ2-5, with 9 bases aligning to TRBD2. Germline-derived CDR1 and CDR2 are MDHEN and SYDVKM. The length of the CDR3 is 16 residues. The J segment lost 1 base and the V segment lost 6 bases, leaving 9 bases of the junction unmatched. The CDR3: CASRKHERGVQETQYF. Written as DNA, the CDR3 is TGTGCCAGCAGGAAACACGAGCGGGGGGTCCAAGAGACCCAGTACTTC.

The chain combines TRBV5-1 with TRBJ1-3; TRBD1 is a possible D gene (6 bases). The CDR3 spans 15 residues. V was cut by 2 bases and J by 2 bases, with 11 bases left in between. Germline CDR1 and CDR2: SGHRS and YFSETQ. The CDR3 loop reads CASSFDGQPGNTIYF. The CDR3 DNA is TGCGCCAGCAGCTTCGACGGACAGCCTGGAAACACCATATATTTT.